This TCR beta chain was identified during a study of CD8 T cells in ankylosing spondylitis. General study results and limits: Ankylosing spondylitis blood appeared to carry a characteristic TCR beta motif of roughly eight highly homologous variants. Significantly higher representation of disease-linked clones was reported for matched ankylosing spondylitis synovial fluid. Within peripheral blood, clones linked to disease were CD8+ and relatively rare. Existing reports had already noted some motif variants in reactive arthritis synovial fluid and blood.

Note on this clonotype: Its specificity is unknown.

Molecular-barcoded quantitative 5'-RACE produced these TCR beta libraries. A single record per CDR3 protein comes from TCRdb applying MiXCR to the 5' RACE reads. The table lists a few hundred thousand distinct CDR3 sequences, approximately 20% of them singletons. Germline-derived CDR1 and CDR2 are SGHTA and FQGTGA. V lost 5 bases and J lost 5, with 16 bases in between. The CDR3 extends over 15 amino acids. The receptor comes from a male donor with ankylosing spondylitis. Sequenced: blood, either unsorted or a sorted T cell fraction (not recorded which). The V gene is TRBV7-3, the J gene TRBJ2-1, with D possibly called TRBD1 or TRBD2 (5 bases each). CDR3 protein: CASSPTGTINNEQFF. In DNA, the CDR3 is TGTGCCAGCAGCCCGACCGGGACGATTAACAATGAGCAGTTCTTC.